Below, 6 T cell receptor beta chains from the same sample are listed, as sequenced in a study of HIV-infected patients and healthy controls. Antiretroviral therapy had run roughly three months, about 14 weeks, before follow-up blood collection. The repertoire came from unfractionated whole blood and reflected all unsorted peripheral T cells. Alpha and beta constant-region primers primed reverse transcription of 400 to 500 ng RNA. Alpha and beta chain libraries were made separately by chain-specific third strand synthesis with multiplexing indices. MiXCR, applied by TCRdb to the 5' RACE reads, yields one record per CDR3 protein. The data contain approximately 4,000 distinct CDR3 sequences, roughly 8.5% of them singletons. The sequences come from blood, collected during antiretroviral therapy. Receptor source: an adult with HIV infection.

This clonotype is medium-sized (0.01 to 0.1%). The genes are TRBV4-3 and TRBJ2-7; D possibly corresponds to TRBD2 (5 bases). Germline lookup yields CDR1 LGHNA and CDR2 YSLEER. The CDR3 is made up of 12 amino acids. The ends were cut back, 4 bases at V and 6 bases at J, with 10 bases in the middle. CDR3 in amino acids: CASSPGRGEQYF. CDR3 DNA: TGCGCCAGCAGCCCCGGACGGGGCGAGCAGTACTTC.

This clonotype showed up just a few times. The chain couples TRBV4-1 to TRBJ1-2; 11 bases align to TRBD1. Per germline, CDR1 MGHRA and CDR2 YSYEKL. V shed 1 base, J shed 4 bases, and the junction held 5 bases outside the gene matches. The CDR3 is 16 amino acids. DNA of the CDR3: TGCGCCAGCAGCCAAGCCACCGGGACAGGGGGCTATGGCTACACCTTC. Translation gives CASSQATGTGGYGYTF.

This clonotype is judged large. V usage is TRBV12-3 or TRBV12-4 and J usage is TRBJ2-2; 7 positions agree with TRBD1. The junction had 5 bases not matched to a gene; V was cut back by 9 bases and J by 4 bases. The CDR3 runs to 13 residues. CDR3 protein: CASVTGLTGELFF. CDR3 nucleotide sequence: TGTGCCAGTGTGACAGGGCTCACCGGGGAGCTGTTTTTT.

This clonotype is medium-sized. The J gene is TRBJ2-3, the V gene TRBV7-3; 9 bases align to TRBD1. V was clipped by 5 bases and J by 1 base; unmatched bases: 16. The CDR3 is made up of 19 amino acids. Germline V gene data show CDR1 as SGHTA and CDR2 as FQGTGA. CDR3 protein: CASSQNTPGTGLGTDTQYF. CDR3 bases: TGTGCCAGCAGCCAGAATACTCCCGGGACAGGGCTGGGCACAGATACGCAGTATTTT.

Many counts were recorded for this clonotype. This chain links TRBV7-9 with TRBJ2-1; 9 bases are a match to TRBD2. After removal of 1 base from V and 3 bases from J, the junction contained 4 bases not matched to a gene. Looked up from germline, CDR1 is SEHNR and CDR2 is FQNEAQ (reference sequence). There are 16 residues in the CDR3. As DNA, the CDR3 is TGTGCCAGCAGCTTAGTCGCGGGGGGGATCTACAATGAGCAGTTCTTC. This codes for CASSLVAGGIYNEQFF. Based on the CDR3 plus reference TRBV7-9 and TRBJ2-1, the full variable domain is DTGVSQNPRHKITKRGQNVTFRCDPISEHNRLYWYRQTLGQGPEFLTYFQNEAQLEKSRLLSDRFSAERPKGSFSTLEIQRTEQGDSAMYLCASSLVAGGIYNEQFFGPGTRLTVL.

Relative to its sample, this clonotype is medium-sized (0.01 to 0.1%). DNA for the CDR3: TGCGCCAGCAGCTTGGACTGGGGCGCCTACAATGAGCAGTTCTTC. It codes for CASSLDWGAYNEQFF. V is TRBV5-1 and J is TRBJ2-1, with a tentative D call TRBD1 (5 bases). The ends were cut back, 0 bases at V and 2 bases at J, with 9 bases in the middle. The germline gives CDR1 SGHRS, CDR2 YFSETQ. This CDR3 is built from 15 residues. The whole variable domain, filled in from reference TRBV5-1 and TRBJ2-1, reads KAGVTQTPRYLIKTRGQQVTLSCSPISGHRSVSWYQQTPGQGLQFLFEYFSETQRNKGNFPGRFSGRQFSNSRSEMNVSTLELGDSALYLCASSLDWGAYNEQFFGPGTRLTVL.